These 20 T cell receptor beta chains were sequenced from one sample in a study of blood T cells in healthy people across ages. Through a sample-barcoded 5' primer and a J-beta primer mix, a second PCR was run for roughly 7 to 12 cycles. TCRdb reanalysed the 5' RACE reads using MiXCR and keeps one entry per CDR3 protein. Here the sample spans roughly 790,000 distinct CDR3 sequences, roughly 47% being singletons. The sample was blood. Receptors originate from a woman in her sixties in good health.

The genes are TRBV6-6 and TRBJ1-2, with D uncertain. The germline V gene has CDR1 MNHNY and CDR2 SVGAGI (reference sequence). V was clipped by 6 bases and J by 5 bases, with 13 bases between them. The CDR3 runs 13 residues. CDR3 amino acids: CASSPDPNYGYTF. The CDR3 nucleotides read TGTGCCAGCAGCCCGGACCCAAATTATGGCTACACCTTC.

This clonotype has only a few counts. The chain joins TRBV7-2 to TRBJ2-4; D is possibly TRBD2 (8 bases). Germline V gene sequence: CDR1 SGHTA, CDR2 FQGNSA. Trimming stripped 8 bases from V and 2 bases from J, with 19 bases between. This CDR3 is 16 amino acids long. CDR3 sequence reads: CASRPREGAPKNIQYF. In DNA form, the CDR3 reads TGTGCCAGCCGACCTCGGGAGGGGGCCCCCAAAAACATTCAGTACTTC.

This chain links TRBV29-1 with TRBJ2-1, with D possibly TRBD2 on 6 matching bases. Germline V gene data show CDR1 as SQVTM and CDR2 as ANQGSEA. This CDR3 is 14 amino acids long. The V end was cut by 2 bases, the J end by 4 bases, with 12 bases between. The CDR3 region has the DNA TGCAGCGTTGAAACTAGTGGGGGGTACAATGAGCAGTTCTTC. As protein: CSVETSGGYNEQFF.

As concerns this clonotype: This may arise from a read error, as a much more abundant clone is one base away. V and J are TRBV4-1 and TRBJ2-1; 9 bases map to TRBD2. The CDR3 covers 17 residues. In germline, CDR1 is MGHRA, CDR2 YSYEKL. V was clipped by 0 bases and J by 1 base; unmatched bases: 4. The CDR3 loop is CASSQDLSGRSYNEQFF. CDR3 nucleotide sequence: TGCGCCAGCAGCCAAGACCTTAGCGGGAGATCCTACAATGAGCAGTTCTTC.

The rearrangement joins TRBV5-6 to TRBJ2-1; D is unresolved. Trimming took 0 bases from V and 3 from J, leaving 7 bases between them. CDR1 SGHDT and CDR2 YYEEEE come from the germline V gene. The CDR3 is made up of 14 amino acids. Written as DNA, the CDR3 is TGTGCCAGCAGCTTGGGTCAATTCTACAATGAGCAGTTCTTC. Its protein is CASSLGQFYNEQFF. Full variable domain (remainder filled in from reference TRBV5-6 and TRBJ2-1): DAGVTQSPTHLIKTRGQQVTLRCSPKSGHDTVSWYQQALGQGPQFIFQYYEEEERQRGNFPDRFSGHQFPNYSSELNVNALLLGDSALYLCASSLGQFYNEQFFGPGTRLTVL.

This clonotype came up a few times. This chain links TRBV6-2 or TRBV6-3 with TRBJ2-3; weak D call: TRBD1 (6 bases). The CDR3 totals 13 residues. Germline assignment: CDR1 MNHEY and CDR2 SVGEGT. V was pared by 2 bases and J by 9 bases, with 12 bases between. CDR3: CASSYVRGETQYF. Written as DNA, the CDR3 is TGTGCCAGCAGTTACGTCAGGGGCGAGACGCAGTATTTT.

V and J are TRBV7-9 and TRBJ1-6, with 8 nucleotides matching TRBD1. J gave up 9 bases and V 6 bases, and 7 bases lay outside the gene matches. CDR3 length: 14 amino acids. Germline lookup yields CDR1 SEHNR and CDR2 FQNEAQ (reference sequence). Written as DNA, the CDR3 is TGTGCCAGCAGTAAGGACAGGGTTACTTCACCCCTCCACTTT. Amino acids: CASSKDRVTSPLHF.

The genes are TRBV3-1 and TRBJ1-1; the D gene is possibly TRBD1 (5 bases). Germline CDR1 LGHDT, CDR2 YNNKEL (reference sequence). Trimming took off 3 bases at V and 7 bases at J, with 9 bases between the two ends. The CDR3 has 12 residues. CDR3 residues: CASSHGGDEAFF. The CDR3 DNA reads as TGTGCCAGCAGCCACGGGGGAGATGAAGCTTTCTTT.

The chain combines TRBV5-1 with TRBJ1-2; D gene uncertain. V was pared by 5 bases and J by 2 bases, with 16 bases between. The CDR3 sequence is 15 residues long. CDR1 SGHRS and CDR2 YFSETQ come from the germline V gene. In nucleotides, the CDR3 is TGCGCCAGCAGATTACAAAGTGATGGGAACTATGGCTACACCTTC. This codes for CASRLQSDGNYGYTF.

To note about this clonotype: One end of the junction fails to match germline, which may point to a read error. The genes are TRBV28 and TRBJ1-6; a possible D gene is TRBD1 (5 bases). Germline-derived CDR1 and CDR2 are MDHEN and SYDVKM. The CDR3 runs 15 residues. This CDR3 reads CASSFIRERNSPPHF. CDR3 nucleotide sequence: TGTGCCAGCAGTTTTATCAGGGAACGTAATTCACCCCCCCACTTT.

This chain connects TRBV4-1 to TRBJ2-7; perhaps TRBD2 as D (7 bases). Germline V CDR1 and CDR2: MGHRA, YSYEKL. Trimming removed 4 bases from V and 7 bases from J, with 26 bases in between. The length of the CDR3 is 17 residues. CDR3 coding DNA: TGCGCCAGCAGCCTGAATTCGAGGGGGGGCCTTGAAAATGAGCAGTACTTC. It codes for CASSLNSRGGLENEQYF.

This clonotype was seen at least ten times. DNA of the CDR3: TGTGCCAGCAGCTCCCCAGGACAGGAGGGTCTTGGCTACACCTTC. Protein product: CASSSPGQEGLGYTF. The chain joins TRBV7-3 to TRBJ1-2, with TRBD1 matching 7 bases. J was trimmed by 7 bases and V by 4 bases; bases with no gene match: 12. CDR1 and CDR2 (germline): SGHTA, FQGTGA. This CDR3 region has 15 residues.

The CDR3 nucleotides are TGTGCCAGCAGCTTAGACCTAGCGTCTAGAGGGGACAATGAGCAGTTCTTC. Encoded protein: CASSLDLASRGDNEQFF. The chain links TRBV7-2 to TRBJ2-1, with D perhaps matching TRBD2 (6 bases). Trimming removed 1 base at V and 5 bases at J, with 18 bases between. Germline CDR1 reads SGHTA; CDR2 reads FQGNSA. The CDR3 is 17 amino acids.

A few counts support this clonotype. This chain joins TRBV20-1 and TRBJ1-1; 9 positions match TRBD1. This CDR3 is built from 15 residues. After removal of 2 bases from V and 1 base from J, the junction contained 5 bases not matched to a gene. Per germline, CDR1 DFQATT and CDR2 SNEGSKA (reference sequence). DNA of the CDR3: TGCAGTGCTAGAAACAGGGGGCTGCGGAACACTGAAGCTTTCTTT. Its translation: CSARNRGLRNTEAFF.

The V and J genes are TRBV29-1 and TRBJ2-5; TRBD1 matches at 10 bases. The CDR3 is 14 amino acids. After removal of 6 bases from V and 11 bases from J, the junction contained 15 bases not matched to a gene. Germline V gives CDR1 SQVTM, CDR2 ANQGSEA. CDR3 region: CSVATGQGLYVQYF. Here the CDR3 DNA reads TGCAGCGTCGCCACGGGACAGGGGCTCTACGTGCAGTACTTC.

Comments on this clonotype: Relative to the germline gene, one junction end is altered; a read error may explain this. J is TRBJ2-1 and V is TRBV20-1; D remains unclear. The CDR3 runs 14 residues. Germline CDR1 reads DFQATT; CDR2 reads SNEGSKA (reference sequence). The CDR3 sequence: CSARDRRVYNERFF. Here the CDR3 DNA reads TGCAGTGCTAGAGATCGTAGGGTCTACAATGAGCGGTTCTTC.

This clonotype showed up just a few times. The chain is built from TRBV2 and TRBJ2-3; the match to TRBD1 covers 8 bases. This CDR3 contains 16 residues. V lost 7 bases and J lost 0; bases outside the gene matches: 9. Per germline, CDR1 SNHLY and CDR2 FYNNEI. The CDR3 spells CASTNQGASSTDTQYF. CDR3 bases: TGTGCCAGCACCAATCAGGGGGCTTCTAGCACAGATACGCAGTATTTT.

This clonotype was found a few times. This chain connects TRBV5-1 to TRBJ1-1; D is possibly TRBD1 (5 bases). V was trimmed by 4 bases and J by 3 bases, leaving 16 bases between them. The length of the CDR3 is 15 residues. Germline V gene data show CDR1 as SGHRS and CDR2 as YFSETQ. The CDR3 is CASSPRDPWYTEAFF. CDR3 DNA: TGCGCCAGCAGCCCCCGGGACCCGTGGTACACTGAAGCTTTCTTT.

This chain links TRBV27 with TRBJ1-1; TRBD1 might be the D (6 bases). Trimming left V 4 bases short and J 6 bases short, with 15 bases between. Germline CDR1 is MNHEY and CDR2 is SMNVEV (reference sequence). The CDR3 contains 14 residues. CDR3 coding DNA: TGTGCCAGCAGTTACAGGGTTGAGGGTGCTGAAGCTTTCTTT. This translates into CASSYRVEGAEAFF.

The chain is built from TRBV7-2 and TRBJ2-5; 7 bases are shared with TRBD1. With the DNA end fitting TRBJ2-7 better, the J assignment may be wrong. The germline gives CDR1 SGHTA, CDR2 FQGNSA. This CDR3 is 14 amino acids long. The DNA of the CDR3 is TGTGCCAGCAGCTTAAAGACAGGGACCTACGAGCAGTACTTC. The encoded protein is CASSLKTGTYEQYF.